These 27 T cell receptor beta chains were all obtained from the same sample, sequenced in a study of blood T cell repertoires in COVID-19. TCRdb's copy holds only in-frame clones and misses some; the assay was immunoSEQ multiplex PCR. The data show more than 95,000 clones, roughly four fifths seen once. What was sequenced was peripheral blood. These receptors originate from a man in his sixties with acute or convalescent COVID-19.

This clone was counted between two and nine times. Here the CDR3 DNA reads TGTGCCATTGGGCAGGGGCCTAACTATGGCTACACCTTC. Encoded protein: CAIGQGPNYGYTF. V is TRBV19 and J is TRBJ1-2; D is possibly TRBD1 (6 bases). CDR1 and CDR2 (germline): LNHDA, SQIVND (reference sequence). CDR3 length: 13 amino acids. V was shortened by 10 bases and J by 0 bases, with 12 bases between the two germline ends. The variable domain in full, completed from reference TRBV19 and TRBJ1-2, reads DGGITQSPKYLFRKEGQNVTLSCEQNLNHDAMYWYRQDPGQGLRLIYYSQIVNDFQKGDIAEGYSVSREKKESFPLTVTSAQKNPTAFYLCAIGQGPNYGYTFGSGTRLTVV.

CDR3 region: CASSPGQDPYGYTF. CDR3 in DNA: TGTGCCAGCAGCCCCGGACAGGACCCCTATGGCTACACCTTC. V gene TRBV6-5 combines with J gene TRBJ1-2; TRBD1 matches 7 bases. The germline gives CDR1 MNHEY, CDR2 SVGAGI. The CDR3 sequence is 14 residues long. J gave up 4 bases and V 6 bases, and 8 bases lay outside the gene matches.

This CDR3 reads CAGRDRDILNTEAFF. For the CDR3, the DNA is TGTGCCGGAAGGGACAGGGACATACTGAACACTGAAGCTTTCTTT. The chain couples TRBV6-9 to TRBJ1-1; 9 positions match TRBD1. V was pared by 11 bases and J by 0 bases, with 10 bases of the junction left unmatched. Germline CDR1 is MNHGY and CDR2 is SVAAGI. CDR3 size: 15 residues.

The CDR3 spells CASSYSGTFYEQYF. Here the CDR3 DNA reads TGTGCCAGCAGCTATAGCGGGACGTTCTACGAGCAGTACTTC. The rearrangement joins TRBV6-5 to TRBJ2-7, with 8 bases aligning to TRBD2. CDR1 is MNHEY, CDR2 SVGAGI, per germline. Losses at the gene ends were 6 bases for V and 3 bases for J; bases not matched to a gene: 7. The CDR3 has 14 amino acids.

CDR3 region: CASSVLLAGGSEQFF. CDR3 in DNA: TGTGCCAGCAGTGTTTTGCTAGCGGGGGGTTCAGAGCAGTTCTTC. The chain employs TRBV2 and TRBJ2-1; 11 bases are shared with TRBD2. The germline gives CDR1 SNHLY, CDR2 FYNNEI. J gave up 10 bases and V 4 bases, and 9 bases lay outside the gene matches. This CDR3 comprises 15 residues.

V and J are TRBV2 and TRBJ2-1; D is possibly TRBD2 (6 bases). The germline V gene has CDR1 SNHLY and CDR2 FYNNEI. This CDR3 spans 15 amino acids. With 11 bases removed from V and 4 bases from J, the gap between germline ends came to 21 bases. The CDR3 nucleotides read TGTGCCCCCTTGTCGGGGTCTAGCGCTTACAATGAGCAGTTCTTC. It encodes CAPLSGSSAYNEQFF.

This rearrangement joins TRBV9 to TRBJ2-3; D perhaps matches TRBD1 (6 bases). Trimming stripped 0 bases from V and 1 base from J, with 9 bases between. The CDR3 is 15 residues long. CDR1 SGDLS and CDR2 YYNGEE come from the germline V gene. CDR3: CASSVGQVRTDTQYF. CDR3 DNA sequence: TGTGCCAGCAGCGTAGGACAGGTACGCACAGATACGCAGTATTTT.

The chain combines TRBV9 with TRBJ2-7; D remains ambiguous. The CDR3 sequence is 16 residues long. The germline V and J ends were trimmed by 7 bases and 5 bases, with 25 bases remaining between them. The germline CDR1 and CDR2 sequences are SGDLS and YYNGEE. The CDR3 sequence is CASSSQVAGTINEQYF. Written as DNA, the CDR3 is TGTGCCAGCTCATCCCAAGTCGCAGGTACAATAAACGAGCAGTACTTC.

This sequence joins TRBV5-1 and TRBJ1-2, with TRBD1 matching over 8 bases. The length of the CDR3 is 14 residues. The ends lost 0 bases at V and 4 bases at J; junction bases unmatched: 2. Germline assignment: CDR1 SGHRS and CDR2 YFSETQ. CDR3 in amino acids: CASSLGTGTYGYTF. The CDR3, as DNA: TGCGCCAGCAGCTTGGGGACAGGGACCTATGGCTACACCTTC.

The gene calls are TRBV19 and TRBJ1-5; TRBD1 might be the D (5 bases). Trimming stripped 6 bases from V and 3 bases from J, with 15 bases between. CDR1 is LNHDA and CDR2 is SQIVND in the germline V gene (reference sequence). This CDR3 has 15 amino acids. The CDR3 spells CASSVPGGFNQPQHF. CDR3 coding DNA: TGTGCCAGTAGCGTTCCCGGGGGATTCAATCAGCCCCAGCATTTT.

This clone was found many times. The chain has TRBV2 and TRBJ2-5; D gene ambiguous. Germline V gene data show CDR1 as SNHLY and CDR2 as FYNNEI. The CDR3 is made up of 15 amino acids. Trimming took off 2 bases at V and 1 base at J, with 11 bases between the two ends. CDR3 residues: CASSERVRSQETQYF. Here the CDR3 DNA reads TGTGCCAGCAGTGAACGGGTGAGGTCCCAAGAGACCCAGTACTTC. The entire variable domain, with the rest obtained from reference TRBV2 and TRBJ2-5, is as follows: EPEVTQTPSHQVTQMGQEVILRCVPISNHLYFYWYRQILGQKVEFLVSFYNNEISEKSEIFDDQFSVERPDGSNFTLKIRSTKLEDSAMYFCASSERVRSQETQYFGPGTRLLVL.

The rearrangement joins TRBV11-3 to TRBJ2-2, with TRBD1 matching 7 bases. Trimming cost V 4 bases and J 2 bases; bases outside gene matches: 7. The germline gives CDR1 SGHNT, CDR2 YENEEA. The CDR3 extends over 16 amino acids. CDR3 protein: CASSSTGWGNTGELFF. The CDR3 DNA is TGTGCCAGCAGCTCGACAGGGTGGGGAAACACCGGGGAGCTGTTTTTT.

The table lists this clone with a count of one. The rearrangement joins TRBV3-1 (or the pseudogene TRBV3-2) to TRBJ2-7, with D possibly being TRBD1 (6 bases). Germline assignment: CDR1 LGHDT and CDR2 YNNKEL (reference sequence). Trimming took 6 bases from V and 0 from J, leaving 9 bases between them. CDR3 length equals 13 residues. CDR3 protein: CASRRTASYEQYF. The DNA of the CDR3 is TGTGCCAGCAGGAGGACAGCCTCCTACGAGCAGTACTTC.

The rearrangement links TRBV4-2 to TRBJ2-7, with TRBD1 as a possible D gene (6 bases). Germline V gives CDR1 LGHNA, CDR2 YNFKEQ. The germline V and J ends were trimmed by 5 bases and 4 bases, with 15 bases remaining between them. The CDR3 extends over 14 amino acids. The chain's CDR3 is CASSTPGTTYEQYF. The CDR3 DNA reads TGTGCCAGCAGCACCCCCGGGACAACGTACGAGCAGTACTTC.

The genes are TRBV7-2 and TRBJ2-5; 8 positions match TRBD1. Germline CDR1 reads SGHTA; CDR2 reads FQGNSA. V dropped 3 bases and J dropped 5; count of bases not matched to a gene: 2. The CDR3 spans 13 residues. CDR3 residues: CASSFQGAETQYF. The DNA of the CDR3 is TGTGCCAGCAGCTTTCAGGGGGCCGAGACCCAGTACTTC.

J is TRBJ2-1 and V is TRBV5-1; 8 positions agree with TRBD2. The CDR3 is made up of 15 amino acids. CDR1 SGHRS and CDR2 YFSETQ come from the germline V gene. V trimming: 0 bases; J trimming: 3 bases; junction bases outside the gene matches: 2. CDR3 DNA sequence: TGCGCCAGCAGCTTGGGTAGCGGGAACTACAATGAGCAGTTCTTC. This gives the protein CASSLGSGNYNEQFF.

This chain links TRBV5-1 with TRBJ2-1, with TRBD2 matching 11 bases. The junction had 18 bases not matched to a gene; V was cut back by 1 base and J by 6 bases. The CDR3 extends over 20 amino acids. Germline lookup yields CDR1 SGHRS and CDR2 YFSETQ. CDR3 nucleotides: TGCGCCAGCAGCTTGTCTTCGGCTAGCGGGAGGCCGACTAGGGGCAATGAGCAGTTCTTC. It codes for CASSLSSASGRPTRGNEQFF.

The J gene is TRBJ2-7, the V gene TRBV4-1; tentatively, D is TRBD2 (5 bases). The CDR3 is 13 amino acids. Germline CDR1 reads MGHRA; CDR2 reads YSYEKL. Between the trimmed V and J ends, which lost 3 bases and 6 bases, there was a span of 12 bases. CDR3 nucleotide sequence: TGCGCCAGCAGCCATCGATCGGACTTCGAGCAGTACTTC. This encodes CASSHRSDFEQYF.

The V call is TRBV6-5, the J call TRBJ2-1, with TRBD2 matching over 10 bases. The CDR3 has 16 amino acids. Per the germline V gene, CDR1 is MNHEY and CDR2 is SVGAGI. Trimming at V came to 4 bases and at J to 0 bases, leaving 3 bases not matched to a gene. DNA of the CDR3: TGTGCCAGCAGTTCCTCTAGCGGGGGCTCCTACAATGAGCAGTTCTTC. Residues: CASSSSSGGSYNEQFF.

The V and J genes are TRBV9 and TRBJ1-1; the match to TRBD1 covers 12 bases. The CDR3 runs 16 residues. CDR1 SGDLS and CDR2 YYNGEE come from the germline V gene. Losses at the gene ends were 3 bases for V and 1 base for J; bases not matched to a gene: 4. CDR3 coding DNA: TGTGCCAGCAGCGCCCGGGACAGGGGGCGGAACACTGAAGCTTTCTTT. It encodes CASSARDRGRNTEAFF.

The J gene is TRBJ1-5, the V gene TRBV6-5; possible D gene TRBD1, 5 bases. Germline-derived CDR1 and CDR2 are MNHEY and SVGAGI. V lost 5 bases and J 6 bases, leaving 11 bases between the germline ends. The CDR3 contains 13 residues. CDR3 amino acids: CASSMAGFQPQHF. The CDR3 coding sequence is TGTGCCAGCAGTATGGCAGGGTTTCAGCCCCAGCATTTT.

The rearrangement uses TRBV30 and TRBJ1-2; 10 bases fit TRBD1. Germline V gives CDR1 GTSNPN, CDR2 SVGIG (reference sequence). This CDR3 has 14 amino acids. With V trimmed by 2 bases and J by 2 bases, 2 bases remained unmatched. CDR3 sequence (DNA): TGTGCCTGGAGTCTGACAGGGGGCAACTATGGCTACACCTTC. Translation: CAWSLTGGNYGYTF.

CDR3 residues: CARSPSVGTLRGNEQFF. CDR3 in DNA: TGTGCCAGAAGCCCCTCCGTGGGAACCCTCAGGGGCAATGAGCAGTTCTTC. The chain combines TRBV5-3 with TRBJ2-1, with a weak D call TRBD1 (6 bases). TRBV5-3 is annotated as an ORF whose role is uncertain. V was pared by 4 bases and J by 6 bases, with 23 bases between. CDR3 length: 17 residues.

This chain links TRBV6-2 or TRBV6-3 with TRBJ1-4; D uncertain. CDR1 is MNHEY and CDR2 is SVGEGT in the germline V gene. Trimming cost V 2 bases and J 0 bases, with 7 bases left between them. The CDR3 contains 15 residues. The CDR3 DNA sequence: TGTGCCAGCAGTTACCACACCTCAACTAATGAAAAACTGTTTTTT. It encodes CASSYHTSTNEKLFF.

The V call is TRBV7-2, the J call TRBJ1-6; D perhaps matches TRBD1 (5 bases). This CDR3 has 15 residues. Trimming shortened V by 1 base and J by 7 bases, and 11 bases separated the two germline ends. Looked up from germline, CDR1 is SGHTA and CDR2 is FQGNSA. This CDR3 is CASSLVPGGNSPLHF. The CDR3 DNA follows: TGTGCCAGCAGCTTAGTCCCCGGGGGGAATTCACCCCTCCACTTT.

This clone was detected only once. V and J are TRBV5-4 and TRBJ2-1; 7 bases map to TRBD2. With 0 bases clipped from V and 7 bases from J, the junction kept 7 bases outside the gene matches. The CDR3 runs 15 residues. Germline CDR1 SGHNT, CDR2 YYREEE (reference sequence). The CDR3 loop is CASSLERGDLNEQFF. CDR3 DNA: TGTGCCAGCAGCTTGGAGCGGGGAGACCTAAATGAGCAGTTCTTC.

Details on this clone: Since a much larger clone is just one base distant, this may be a read error. The rearrangement links TRBV28 to TRBJ2-3, with TRBD2 matching over 9 bases. Per the germline V gene, CDR1 is MDHEN and CDR2 is SYDVKM. This CDR3 has 14 amino acids. V lost 4 bases, J lost 1 base, and 0 bases stayed unmatched. The CDR3 nucleotides are TGTGCCAGCAGTTGGACTAGCGGCACAGATACGCAGTATTTT. Translated: CASSWTSGTDTQYF.